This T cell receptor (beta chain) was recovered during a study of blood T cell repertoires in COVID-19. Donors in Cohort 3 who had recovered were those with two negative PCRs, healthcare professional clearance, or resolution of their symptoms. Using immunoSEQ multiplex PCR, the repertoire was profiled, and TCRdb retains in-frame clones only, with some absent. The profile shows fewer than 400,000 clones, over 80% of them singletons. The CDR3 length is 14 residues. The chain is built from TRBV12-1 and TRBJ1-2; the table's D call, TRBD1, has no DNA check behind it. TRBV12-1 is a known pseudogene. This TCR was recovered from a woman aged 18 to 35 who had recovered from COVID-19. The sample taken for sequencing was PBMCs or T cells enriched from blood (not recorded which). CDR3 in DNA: TGTGCCAGCAGCTTTGTGATCAGGGGGGATGGCTACACCTTC. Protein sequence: CASSFVIRGDGYTF.